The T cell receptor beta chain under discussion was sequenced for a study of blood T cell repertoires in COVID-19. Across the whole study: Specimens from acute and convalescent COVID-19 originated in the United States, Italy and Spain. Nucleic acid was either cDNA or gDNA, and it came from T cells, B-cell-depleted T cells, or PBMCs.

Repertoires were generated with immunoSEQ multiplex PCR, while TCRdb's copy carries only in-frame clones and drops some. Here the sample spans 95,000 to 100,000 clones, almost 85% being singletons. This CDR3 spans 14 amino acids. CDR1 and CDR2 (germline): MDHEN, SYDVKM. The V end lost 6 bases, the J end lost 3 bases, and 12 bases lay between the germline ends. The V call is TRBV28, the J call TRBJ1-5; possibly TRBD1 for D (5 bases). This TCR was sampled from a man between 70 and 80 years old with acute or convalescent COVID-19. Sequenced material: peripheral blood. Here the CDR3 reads CASRSGHLNQPQHF. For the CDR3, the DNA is TGTGCCAGCAGATCCGGACACCTCAATCAGCCCCAGCATTTT.